What follows describes a single TCR beta chain. This entry comes from a study of blood T cell repertoires in COVID-19. In the study's own analysis: Using reference gene primer amplification, nucleated cell counts were estimated. Assay used: immunoSEQ multiplex PCR; TCRdb lists only in-frame clones, some missing. V and J calls and clone size are given by that table; D and trimming were obtained from the DNA. Among 150,000 to 200,000 clones listed, around three quarters were seen once. In germline, CDR1 is SGHNT, CDR2 YYREEE (reference sequence). V dropped 4 bases and J dropped 8; count of bases not matched to a gene: 7. This CDR3 is built from 14 residues.

Material for sequencing was PBMCs or T cells enriched from blood (not recorded which). The TCR sequence derives from a woman in her fifties or sixties with acute COVID-19. This sequence joins TRBV5-4 and TRBJ1-4; TRBD1 aligns across 8 bases. The CDR3 is CASSPDRGGEKLFF. CDR3 sequence (DNA): TGTGCCAGCAGCCCCGACAGGGGTGGAGAAAAACTGTTTTTT.